Each of the 4 T cell receptor beta chains below was sequenced from the same sample in a study of cytotoxic CD8 clonotypes in ibrutinib-treated CLL. Profiled with immunoSEQ multiplex PCR; TCRdb holds only in-frame clones, not every one. Of 330,000 or so clones in the sample, roughly 67% are singletons; the top ten hold roughly 6%. The starting material was PBMCs, obtained after 36 months of ibrutinib treatment. These receptors were taken from a human donor with chronic lymphocytic leukemia.

V gene TRBV6-6 combines with J gene TRBJ1-1; no clear D gene. Between the trimmed V and J ends, which lost 0 bases and 5 bases, there was a span of 13 bases. The germline CDR1 and CDR2 sequences are MNHNY and SVGAGI (reference sequence). This CDR3 is 15 amino acids long. CDR3 DNA sequence: TGTGCCAGCAGTTACTCGGGTAACTTGGGGACTGAAGCTTTCTTT. Translated, it gives CASSYSGNLGTEAFF.

This clone was counted a few times. V gene TRBV2 combines with J gene TRBJ2-7; D may correspond to TRBD1 or TRBD2 (5 bases each). CDR3 size: 13 residues. V was shortened by 3 bases and J by 2 bases, with 8 bases between the two germline ends. Germline CDR1 and CDR2: SNHLY and FYNNEI. The CDR3 DNA reads TGTGCCAGCAGTGAGGGACCGCCCTACGAGCAGTACTTC. Translation: CASSEGPPYEQYF. Full variable domain (rest looked up from reference TRBV2 and TRBJ2-7): EPEVTQTPSHQVTQMGQEVILRCVPISNHLYFYWYRQILGQKVEFLVSFYNNEISEKSEIFDDQFSVERPDGSNFTLKIRSTKLEDSAMYFCASSEGPPYEQYFGPGTRLTVT.

V usage is TRBV27 and J usage is TRBJ2-3; D is perhaps TRBD2 (6 bases). This CDR3 contains 14 residues. Germline loops: CDR1 MNHEY, CDR2 SMNVEV (reference sequence). V lost 2 bases to trimming and J lost 3 bases, with 9 bases between them. CDR3 in amino acids: CASSLGLATDTQYF. CDR3 DNA sequence: TGTGCCAGCAGTTTAGGGCTAGCGACAGATACGCAGTATTTT.

This clone was seen a handful of times. This rearrangement joins TRBV29-1 to TRBJ2-7; 10 bases fit TRBD2. The CDR3 extends over 13 amino acids. After removal of 4 bases from V and 4 bases from J, the junction contained 4 bases not matched to a gene. Germline assignment: CDR1 SQVTM and CDR2 ANQGSEA. The CDR3 loop is CSVAGTSEYEQYF. The CDR3 coding sequence is TGCAGCGTTGCGGGGACTAGCGAATACGAGCAGTACTTC.